This TCR beta chain emerged from a study of cytomegalovirus exposure and HLA in healthy donors. Study results and caveats: A few CMV-associated chains were confirmed in vitro to be specific for CMV antigens. The study put 150 or so TCR beta chains on its list as cytomegalovirus-associated.

Method: immunoSEQ multiplex PCR; TCRdb's copy keeps in-frame clones and lacks some. The sample contains roughly 57,000 clones, about 92% of which appear only once. This clone has just one count. What it binds is not known. This CDR3 contains 14 residues. Germline V gene data show CDR1 as ENHRY and CDR2 as SYGVKD. With V trimmed by 7 bases and J by 6 bases, 3 bases remained unmatched. The sample consisted of PBMCs. This chain connects TRBV10-3 to TRBJ2-1; 13 bases match TRBD2. The source is a woman aged 18-35 years in good health and CMV-seropositive. The CDR3 loop is CAIKGTSGVNEQFF. The CDR3 nucleotides are TGTGCCATCAAAGGGACTAGCGGGGTCAATGAGCAGTTCTTC.